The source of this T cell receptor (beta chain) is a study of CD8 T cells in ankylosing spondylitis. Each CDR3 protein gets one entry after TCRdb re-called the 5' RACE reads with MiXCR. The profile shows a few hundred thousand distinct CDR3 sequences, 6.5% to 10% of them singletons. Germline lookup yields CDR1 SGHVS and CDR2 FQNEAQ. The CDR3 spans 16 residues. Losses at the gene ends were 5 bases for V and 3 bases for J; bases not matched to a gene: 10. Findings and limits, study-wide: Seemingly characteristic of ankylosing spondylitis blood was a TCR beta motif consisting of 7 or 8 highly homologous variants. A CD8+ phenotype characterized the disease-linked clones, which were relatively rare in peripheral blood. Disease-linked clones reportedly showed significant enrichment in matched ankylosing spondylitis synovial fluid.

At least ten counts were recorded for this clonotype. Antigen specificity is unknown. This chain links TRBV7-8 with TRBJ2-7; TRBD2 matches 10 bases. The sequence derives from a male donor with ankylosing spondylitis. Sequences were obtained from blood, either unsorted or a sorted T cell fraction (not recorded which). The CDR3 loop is CASSNTFWTSGYEQYF. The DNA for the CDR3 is TGTGCCAGCAGCAATACCTTCTGGACTAGCGGCTACGAGCAGTACTTC.